This T cell receptor (beta chain) was profiled in a study of technical replicates of blood from several donors. CDR3 size: 14 residues. In germline, CDR1 is SQVTM, CDR2 ANQGSEA. The germline V and J ends were trimmed by 3 bases and 7 bases, with 17 bases remaining between them. Libraries were prepared by immunoSEQ multiplex PCR; TCRdb keeps only in-frame clonotypes and omits some of them. The profile shows roughly 83,000 clones, 85% to 95% of them singletons. The J gene is TRBJ2-3, the V gene TRBV29-1; a possible D gene is TRBD1 (5 bases). The clonotype was recovered from a human donor in good health. Sequencing used T cells isolated from PBMCs. The CDR3 reads CSVDLGATVHTQYF. CDR3 sequence (DNA): TGCAGCGTTGACCTTGGGGCGACCGTGCATACGCAGTATTTT.